This TCR beta chain was profiled in a study of early T cells in non-severe SARS-CoV-2 infection. Study-wide context: Chains stayed unpaired after sequencing of bulk RNA from unsorted whole blood.

The study, taken as a whole, reports: The study's VDJdb matching favored anti-spike CD8 responses and missed private and CD4 specificities.

This clonotype turned up a few times. Its target is unknown. At one end the junction does not follow the germline gene, possibly because of a read error. CDR3 size: 14 residues. Individual cDNA molecules received unique molecular identifiers during library preparation. TCRdb re-called the 5' RACE reads through MiXCR, storing one row per CDR3 protein. The sample includes tens of thousands of distinct CDR3 sequences, 12% of them seen just once. The sample was whole blood. The source is an adult who was a healthcare worker with PCR-confirmed SARS-CoV-2 infection or an uninfected control (not recorded which). The chain combines TRBV12-3 or TRBV12-4 with TRBJ2-7; TRBD2 aligns across 11 bases. This chain's CDR3 is CASRLAGGPYEQYF. The CDR3, as DNA: TGTGCCAGCAGGTTAGCGGGAGGGCCGTACGAGCAGTACTTC.